This TCR beta chain stems from a study of CD8 T cells in ankylosing spondylitis. General observations from the study: According to the report, clones linked to the disease were significantly enriched in matched synovial fluid samples taken from ankylosing spondylitis patients. Disease-linked clones, CD8+, were relatively rare in peripheral blood. A TCR beta motif made of several highly homologous variants seemed typical of ankylosing spondylitis blood.

In making TCR beta libraries, quantitative 5'-RACE with molecular barcodes was used. TCRdb re-analysed the 5' RACE reads in MiXCR, keeping a single row per CDR3 protein. Of 200,000 or so distinct CDR3 sequences listed, 18% are singletons. This clonotype was seen ten or more times. The target antigen is unknown. The ends were cut back, 0 bases at V and 5 bases at J, with 10 bases in the middle. Germline-derived CDR1 and CDR2 are MGHRA and YSYEKL. The CDR3 has 14 amino acids. The J gene is TRBJ2-5, the V gene TRBV4-1; D may be TRBD1 (6 bases). Sequenced: blood, either unsorted or a sorted T cell fraction (not recorded which). This TCR derives from a male donor between 10 and 30 years old with ankylosing spondylitis or in good health (not recorded which). For the CDR3, the DNA is TGCGCCAGCAGCCAAGATTCCAGGGGTGAGACCCAGTACTTC. The encoded protein is CASSQDSRGETQYF.